These T cell receptor beta chains were read from a single sample in a study of cytomegalovirus exposure and HLA in healthy donors. Sequencing used immunoSEQ multiplex PCR; TCRdb keeps in-frame clones, though not all of them. The sample records around 190,000 clones, over 65% being singletons. The material sequenced was PBMCs. The receptors shown here come from a woman younger than 45 in good health and CMV-seronegative. CDR3s include the opening cysteine and the closing phenylalanine or tryptophan. D genes are given only for firm matches. Rows may omit the clone size; those that give it use once, few, many or a size class.

v_call,clone_size,d_call,j_call,cdr3_nt,cdr3_aa
TRBV7-2,NA,NA,TRBJ1-4,TGTGCCAGCAGCGCCCCTTCAGGCGAAAAACTGTTTTTT,CASSAPSGEKLFF
TRBV4-2,once,NA,TRBJ2-7,TGTGCCAGCAGCCCGGGACAATGGGAGCAGTACTTC,CASSPGQWEQYF
TRBV6-5,NA,TRBD1,TRBJ1-1,TGTGCCAGCAGTGTAGACAGGGCGGCTGAAGCTTTCTTT,CASSVDRAAEAFF
TRBV15,NA,NA,TRBJ1-5,TGTGCCACCAGCCTCTCATGGGGAGGGAATCAGCCCCAGCATTTT,CATSLSWGGNQPQHF
TRBV7-7,NA,NA,TRBJ1-3,TGTGCTAGCAGCCCCGGAGTATCTGGAAACACCATATATTTT,CASSPGVSGNTIYF
TRBV5-4,few,NA,TRBJ2-7,TGTGCCAGCAGCCCACGGGGTACCTACGAGCAGTACTTC,CASSPRGTYEQYF
TRBV4-2,once,NA,TRBJ1-1,TGTGCCAGCAGCCAAGATAGGAGGGACGGGGCCAACACTGAAGCTTTCTTT,CASSQDRRDGANTEAFF
TRBV5-1,NA,TRBD1,TRBJ2-1,TGCGCCAGCAGCAAGGGGACAGAAGAGGTCTCCTACAATGAGCAGTTCTTC,CASSKGTEEVSYNEQFF
TRBV9,NA,NA,TRBJ2-7,TGTGCCAGCAGCGTAGGGGCGTTACCAACCGCCTACGAGCAGTACTTC,CASSVGALPTAYEQYF
TRBV5-8,NA,NA,TRBJ1-5,TGTGCCAGCAGCTTTCAGGCCTACCAGCCCCAGCATTTT,CASSFQAYQPQHF
TRBV18,NA,TRBD1,TRBJ1-2,TGTGCCAGCTCACCACCGGGACAGGGTCGGTCTGGCTACACCTTC,CASSPPGQGRSGYTF
TRBV5-6,NA,NA,TRBJ1-6,TGTGCCAGCAGCAAGGGGAGACAGGAGTATAATTCACCCCTCCACTTT,CASSKGRQEYNSPLHF
TRBV6-1,NA,NA,TRBJ1-2,TGTGCCAGCAGGGTCCCAGGCAAGAACTATGGCTACACCTTC,CASRVPGKNYGYTF
TRBV18,NA,TRBD2,TRBJ2-1,TGTGCCAGCTCAACTACGGGGGGGCCCGGCAATGAGCAGTTCTTC,CASSTTGGPGNEQFF
TRBV7-8,NA,NA,TRBJ2-3,TGTGCCAGCAGCTGGTACCGGGATATCACAGATACGCAGTATTTT,CASSWYRDITDTQYF
TRBV10-3,NA,NA,TRBJ2-3,TGTGCCATCAGTGAGTGGTCTACCACAGATACGCAGTATTTT,CAISEWSTTDTQYF
TRBV29-1,NA,NA,TRBJ2-5,TGCAGCGTTGAACGTTATCAAGAGACCCAGTACTTC,CSVERYQETQYF
TRBV15,NA,NA,TRBJ2-1,TGTGCCACCAGCAGAGAACAGAGTTCTTACAATGAGCAGTTCTTC,CATSREQSSYNEQFF
TRBV21-1,NA,NA,TRBJ2-2,TGTGCCAGTCACTGTACAAGGGGTTCCGGGGAGCTGTTTTTT,CASHCTRGSGELFF
TRBV28,NA,NA,TRBJ1-1,TGTGCCAGCAGTCCGGTCGGGGGGGGCATGAACACTGAAGCTTTCTTT,CASSPVGGGMNTEAFF
TRBV15,NA,TRBD2,TRBJ2-3,TGTGCCACCAGCAATTGGTGGGCGGGAGCCCCCGGAGATACGCAGTATTTT,CATSNWWAGAPGDTQYF
TRBV19,NA,NA,TRBJ2-3,TGTGCCACCGGGACTCCTAGCACAGATACGCAGTATTTT,CATGTPSTDTQYF
TRBV4-1,NA,NA,TRBJ2-4,TGCGCCAGCAGCCCTAATCCCCTAAACATTCAGTACTTC,CASSPNPLNIQYF
TRBV7-2,NA,TRBD2,TRBJ2-3,TGTGCCAGCAGCCTCCGGGAGGGGGATACGCAGTATTTT,CASSLREGDTQYF
TRBV7-6,NA,TRBD1,TRBJ1-1,TGTGCCAGCAGCCCAGGACAGGGGGCTGAAGCTTTCTTT,CASSPGQGAEAFF
TRBV27,NA,NA,TRBJ1-1,TGTGCCAGCAGAAAAACCCGGGCGGGCACTGAAGCTTTCTTT,CASRKTRAGTEAFF
TRBV10-3,NA,NA,TRBJ1-1,TGTGCCATCAGCCGGCACAAAGGGGCGAACACTGAAGCTTTCTTT,CAISRHKGANTEAFF
TRBV4-1,NA,NA,TRBJ2-7,TGCGCCAGCAGCCAAGAGGGGTACGGGAGAGGCGAGCAGTACTTC,CASSQEGYGRGEQYF
TRBV4-1,NA,NA,TRBJ1-2,TGCGCCAGCAGCCAAGGGGGATCAGGGGACTATGGCTACACCTTC,CASSQGGSGDYGYTF
TRBV11-2,once,NA,TRBJ1-1,TGTGCCAGCAGTCCTTTCGGAGATGAAGCTTTCTTT,CASSPFGDEAFF
TRBV4-1,once,TRBD1,TRBJ1-5,TGCGCCAGCAGCCAACGGACAGGGGTTAGCAATCAGCCCCAGCATTTT,CASSQRTGVSNQPQHF
TRBV29-1,NA,TRBD1,TRBJ1-2,TGCAGCGTTTCGGACAGGGCGGGTGGCTACACCTTC,CSVSDRAGGYTF
TRBV7-2,NA,TRBD2,TRBJ2-5,TGTGCCAGCACCGAGCGACTAATAGCGGGAGGCCAAGAGACCCAGTACTTC,CASTERLIAGGQETQYF
TRBV27,NA,NA,TRBJ2-3,TGTGCCAGCAGTGGGCAGGCTCCCCCGTTTGATACGCAGTATTTT,CASSGQAPPFDTQYF
TRBV5-1,NA,TRBD1,TRBJ1-2,TGCGCCAGCAGCTTGGTTCTCGCAGGGGGCGGCTATGGCTACACCTTC,CASSLVLAGGGYGYTF
TRBV18,NA,NA,TRBJ1-5,TGTGCCAGCTCAGGGCAGGGCGTAGATCAGCCCCAGCATTTT,CASSGQGVDQPQHF
TRBV2,NA,TRBD1,TRBJ2-7,TGTGCCAGCAGCGGACAGGGGTTCGTATCCGAGCAGTACTTC,CASSGQGFVSEQYF
TRBV5-1,NA,TRBD2,TRBJ2-2,TGCGCCAGCAGCTTGGGAGGTAGCGGGGGCACCGGGGAGCTGTTTTTT,CASSLGGSGGTGELFF
TRBV28,NA,TRBD2,TRBJ2-7,TGTGCCAGCCTCCTAACCGGGGGGGGCCGCTCCTACGAGCAGTACTTC,CASLLTGGGRSYEQYF
TRBV2,NA,TRBD1,TRBJ1-2,TGTGCCAGCAGCCGGGACAGTAACTATGGCTACACCTTC,CASSRDSNYGYTF
TRBV27,NA,NA,TRBJ2-3,TGTGCCAGCAGTTTAGGGGCTAGCGCCTTCACAGATACGCAGTATTTT,CASSLGASAFTDTQYF
TRBV13,once,TRBD1,TRBJ2-7,TGTGCCAGCAGCCCGGGACAGGGGTCTTCCCACGAGCAGTACTTC,CASSPGQGSSHEQYF
TRBV5-6,NA,NA,TRBJ2-1,TGTGCCAGCAGCTTACCTAGCCCCTCCTACAATGAGCAGTTCTTC,CASSLPSPSYNEQFF
TRBV28,NA,NA,TRBJ2-7,TGTGCCAGCGGGCTTTTGCGGGGTGCCTACGAGCAGTACTTC,CASGLLRGAYEQYF
TRBV18,NA,TRBD2,TRBJ2-5,TGTGCCAGCTCACCATTTCCTAGCGGGGGCGCACTGGAAGAGACCCAGTACTTC,CASSPFPSGGALEETQYF
TRBV7-9,NA,NA,TRBJ2-5,TGTGCCAGCAGCCCAGGGGTCTATAGGCTGGCAGGTGAAGAGACCCAGTACTTC,CASSPGVYRLAGEETQYF
TRBV6-1,few,NA,TRBJ1-2,TGTGCCAGCAGTGACTGGGGGGTTGCCTATGGCTACACCTTC,CASSDWGVAYGYTF
TRBV14,NA,TRBD2,TRBJ2-1,TGTGCCAGCAGCTCGAGGACTAGCCGCTACAATGAGCAGTTCTTC,CASSSRTSRYNEQFF